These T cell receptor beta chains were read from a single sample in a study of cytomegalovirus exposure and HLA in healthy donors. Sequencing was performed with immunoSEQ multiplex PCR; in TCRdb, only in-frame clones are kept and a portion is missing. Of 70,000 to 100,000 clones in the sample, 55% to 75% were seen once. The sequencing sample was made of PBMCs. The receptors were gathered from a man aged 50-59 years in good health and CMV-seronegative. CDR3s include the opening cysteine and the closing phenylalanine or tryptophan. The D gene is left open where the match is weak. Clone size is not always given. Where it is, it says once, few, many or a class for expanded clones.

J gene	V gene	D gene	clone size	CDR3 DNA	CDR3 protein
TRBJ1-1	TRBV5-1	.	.	TGCGCCAGCAGCTTGGGTAGAAAAGCTTTCTTT	CASSLGRKAFF
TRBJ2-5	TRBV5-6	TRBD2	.	TGTGCCAGCAGCCCCAGGGAGGGAGAGACCCAGTACTTC	CASSPREGETQYF
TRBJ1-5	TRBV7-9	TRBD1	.	TGTGCCAGCAGCGGGGACAGACTACAAGGGCCCCAGCATTTT	CASSGDRLQGPQHF
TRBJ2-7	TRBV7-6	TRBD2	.	TGTGCCAGCAGCTTAGGGCTAGCGGGAACCTACGAGCAGTACTTC	CASSLGLAGTYEQYF
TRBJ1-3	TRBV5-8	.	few	TGTGCCAGCACCCTGGGGCAGGGAGGAAACACCATATATTTT	CASTLGQGGNTIYF
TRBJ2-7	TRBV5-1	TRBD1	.	TGCGCCAGCAGTCGAACAGGGGGGAGCTCCTACGAGCAGTACTTC	CASSRTGGSSYEQYF
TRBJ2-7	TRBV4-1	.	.	TGCGCCAGCAGCCAAGCTTTGCCCCGGGGGTTCAACTACGAGCAGTACTTC	CASSQALPRGFNYEQYF
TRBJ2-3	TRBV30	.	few	TGTGCCTATGCAAGAGGGTCCTCCACAGATACGCAGTATTTT	CAYARGSSTDTQYF
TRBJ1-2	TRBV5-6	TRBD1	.	TGTGCCAGCAGTCGGACAGGGGACTATGGCTACACCTTC	CASSRTGDYGYTF
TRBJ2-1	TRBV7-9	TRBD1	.	TGTGCCAGCAGCTCGGGACAGGGGGCTTACAATGAGCAGTTCTTC	CASSSGQGAYNEQFF
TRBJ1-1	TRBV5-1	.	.	TGCGCCAGCAGGCTGACGTCGGGGAACACTGAAGCTTTCTTT	CASRLTSGNTEAFF
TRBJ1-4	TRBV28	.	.	TGTGCCAGCAGACCGGGGGGACTCAGTTATGAAAAACTGTTTTTT	CASRPGGLSYEKLFF
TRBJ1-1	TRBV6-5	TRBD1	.	TGTGCCAGCAGAGGGGCAGGGGGCTCCACTGAAGCTTTCTTT	CASRGAGGSTEAFF
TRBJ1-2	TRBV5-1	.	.	TGCGCCAGCAGCCAGACCGGGACTGACAACTATGGCTACACCTTC	CASSQTGTDNYGYTF
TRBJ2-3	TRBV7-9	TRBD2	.	TGTGCCAGCAGCTTACATAGCGGGGGGGCCGTAGGAGATACGCAGTATTTT	CASSLHSGGAVGDTQYF
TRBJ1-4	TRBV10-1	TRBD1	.	TGCGCCCTCCTAGGGACAGATGAAAAACTGTTTTTT	CALLGTDEKLFF
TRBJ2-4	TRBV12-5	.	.	TGTGCTAGTGGCCCCGCAGGGGTTCTAGCCAAAAACATTCAGTACTTC	CASGPAGVLAKNIQYF
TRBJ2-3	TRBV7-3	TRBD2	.	TGTGCCAGCAGCCCCGGACTAGCGGGAACCACAGATACGCAGTATTTT	CASSPGLAGTTDTQYF
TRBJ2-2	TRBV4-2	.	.	TGTGCCAGCAGCCAAGATTGGGGGGTCGGCCCTAACACCGGGGAGCTGTTTTTT	CASSQDWGVGPNTGELFF
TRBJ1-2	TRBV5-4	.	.	TGTGCCAGCAGCCGCGACAGCGAAGCTAACTATGGCTACACCTTC	CASSRDSEANYGYTF
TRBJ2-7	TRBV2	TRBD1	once	TGTGCCAGCAGGGAGACAGGGGGGGACGAGCAGTACTTC	CASRETGGDEQYF
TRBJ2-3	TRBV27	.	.	TGTGCCAGCAGTTTAGTTGGGGTAGCGGCCCTTTGGACAGATACGCAGTATTTT	CASSLVGVAALWTDTQYF
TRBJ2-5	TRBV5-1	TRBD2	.	TGCGCCAGCAGCTTGGCTAGCGGGGATGTCGAGACCCAGTACTTC	CASSLASGDVETQYF
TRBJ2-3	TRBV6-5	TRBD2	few	TGTGCCAGCAGGCCACTAGCGCCAGATACGCAGTATTTT	CASRPLAPDTQYF
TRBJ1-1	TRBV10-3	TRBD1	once	TGTGCCATCAGTGAAACCGGACAGGGGAACACTGAAGCTTTCTTT	CAISETGQGNTEAFF
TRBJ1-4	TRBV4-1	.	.	TGCGCCAGCAGCCAAGCTCAGGGTGCAACTAATGAAAAACTGTTTTTT	CASSQAQGATNEKLFF
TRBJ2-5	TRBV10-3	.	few	TGTGCCATCAGCGCGGTTACTAGTTCCGAGACCCAGTACTTC	CAISAVTSSETQYF
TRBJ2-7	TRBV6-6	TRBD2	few	TGTGCCAGCAGTTACTCGGGGAGGGACGGGCTATTCGAGCAGTACTTC	CASSYSGRDGLFEQYF
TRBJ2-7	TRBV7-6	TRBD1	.	TGTGCCAGCAGCCAAAGGGACAGGGGTACCGAGCAGTACTTC	CASSQRDRGTEQYF
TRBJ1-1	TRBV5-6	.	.	TGTGCCAGCAGCCCCTGGGATAGGGGAACCCAAGAAGCTTTCTTT	CASSPWDRGTQEAFF
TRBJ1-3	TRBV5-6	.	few	TGTGCCAGCAGCTTGCGGGGTCCCGGGGCTGGAAACACCATATATTTT	CASSLRGPGAGNTIYF
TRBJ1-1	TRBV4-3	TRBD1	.	TGCGCCAGCAGCCAAGGTGAGAGGGGGCGCGAAGCTTTCTTT	CASSQGERGREAFF
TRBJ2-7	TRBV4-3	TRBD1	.	TGCGCCAGCAGCCAAGAGTTGGGACAGTCCTACGAGCAGTACTTC	CASSQELGQSYEQYF
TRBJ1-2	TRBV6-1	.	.	TGTGCCAGCAATACAGGTTACTATGGCTACACCTTC	CASNTGYYGYTF
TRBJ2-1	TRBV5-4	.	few	TGTGCCAGCAGCCCTCCAGCGGGCCGAAGCTCCTACAATGAGCAGTTCTTC	CASSPPAGRSSYNEQFF
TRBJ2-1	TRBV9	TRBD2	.	TGTGCCAGCAGCGTATCTAGCGGGGTCTACAATGAGCAGTTCTTC	CASSVSSGVYNEQFF
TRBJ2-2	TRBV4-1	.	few	TGCGCCAGCAGCCAAGACCCAGGACAGACCGGGGAGCTGTTTTTT	CASSQDPGQTGELFF
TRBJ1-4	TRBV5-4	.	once	TGTGCCAGCAGCTTGGTACCCGGAACTAATGAAAAACTGTTTTTT	CASSLVPGTNEKLFF
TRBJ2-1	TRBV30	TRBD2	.	TGTGCCTGGAGTGGGACTAGCGGGATAGTGCAGTTCTTC	CAWSGTSGIVQFF
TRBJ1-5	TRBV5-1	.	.	TGCGCCAGCAGCCCCGACAGCACCAATCAGCCCCAGCATTTT	CASSPDSTNQPQHF
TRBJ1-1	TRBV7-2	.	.	TGTGCCAGCAGCCTACAGGGTGAGACTGAAGCTTTCTTT	CASSLQGETEAFF
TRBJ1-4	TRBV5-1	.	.	TGCGCCAGCAGCTTGGGCGATTGGAGGTCGTATGAAAAACTGTTTTTT	CASSLGDWRSYEKLFF
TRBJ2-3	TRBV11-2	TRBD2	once	TGTGCCAGCAGCTTAGATTGGAAGCGGGGAGGCTATTTT	CASSLDWKRGGYF
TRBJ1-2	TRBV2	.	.	TGTGCCAGCAGTGGCCTTGGGCCAGGGCATGGCTACACCTTC	CASSGLGPGHGYTF
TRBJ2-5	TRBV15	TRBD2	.	TGTGCCACCAGCAACACCGGGACTAGCGAGACCCAGTACTTC	CATSNTGTSETQYF
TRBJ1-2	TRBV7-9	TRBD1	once	TGTGCCAGCAGCTCATACTCAGGGGGCCTTACCTTCGGGGGCTACACCTTC	CASSSYSGGLTFGGYTF
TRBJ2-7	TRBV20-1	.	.	TGCAGTGCTGCGGAAAACGAGCAGTACTTC	CSAAENEQYF
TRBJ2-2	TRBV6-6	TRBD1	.	TGTGCCAGCAGTACCTTGGACAGGGGGAGGACCGGGGAGCTGTTTTTT	CASSTLDRGRTGELFF